This TCR beta chain was observed in a study of Ad26.COV2.S vaccination and SARS-CoV-2 variants. V dropped 2 bases and J dropped 0 bases, with 2 bases sitting between them. The CDR3 covers 14 residues. Looked up from germline, CDR1 is MNHEY and CDR2 is SVGEGT. The table came from immunoSEQ multiplex PCR; TCRdb's copy has only in-frame clones and leaves some out. Here the sample spans 300,000 to 350,000 clones, approximately 90% being singletons. Regarding treatment: 15 to 20 received Ad26.COV2.S at low or high dose, single or two shots; about 5 received placebo; per-sample allocation not given. The samples were gathered on day 63 after the first injection of vaccine or placebo. General study results and limits: Placebo recipients trailed vaccine recipients in spike-specific TCR breadth.

Remarks on this clone: What it recognizes is unknown.

The input for sequencing was peripheral blood, taken in a trial of Ad26.COV2.S vaccine versus placebo. The chain combines TRBV6-2 or TRBV6-3 with TRBJ1-6; D gene unclear. This sequence was found in a person between 18 and 65 years old who received the Ad26.COV2.S COVID-19 vaccine or a placebo. CDR3 region: CASSYGSYNSPLHF. CDR3 bases: TGTGCCAGCAGTTACGGCTCCTATAATTCACCCCTCCACTTT.